This T cell receptor (beta chain) emerged from a study of cytomegalovirus exposure and HLA in healthy donors. The study's findings and limits: Approximately 18,000 TCR beta sequences were associated with HLA alleles at 0.05 false discovery rate in a later analysis. Researchers had no immune exposure information except CMV serostatus available.

Vbeta (60) and Jbeta (13) primers were used in the PCR. This table comes from immunoSEQ multiplex PCR, and its TCRdb copy is limited to in-frame clones, with some not included. The sample records 85,000 to 100,000 clones, around four fifths being singletons. Worth noting for this clone: Its antigen is unknown.

The sample was PBMCs. This TCR derives from a man in his forties or fifties in good health and CMV-seropositive.

CDR3 nucleotides: TGTGCCAGCAGCCAGAACCCCGTCAACCAGCCCCAGCATTTT. This codes for CASSQNPVNQPQHF. This chain joins TRBV7-6 and TRBJ1-5; no definite D call. With 5 bases removed from V and 7 bases from J, the gap between germline ends came to 15 bases. The CDR3 spans 14 residues. The germline CDR1 and CDR2 sequences are SGHVS and FNYEAQ.